This T cell receptor beta chain is drawn from a study of patients and donors after allogeneic stem cell transplantation. A single record per CDR3 protein comes from TCRdb applying MiXCR to the RT-PCR reads. The sample shows about 960,000 distinct CDR3 sequences, 15% to 20% of them seen only once. V was trimmed by 2 bases and J by 0 bases, leaving 11 bases between them. The germline gives CDR1 SGHTA, CDR2 FQGNSA. CDR3 length equals 15 residues. This sequence originates from a human donor who was either an allogeneic HSCT recipient or a stem cell or donor lymphocyte infusion donor (not recorded which). It is not recorded whose cells these are; they may come from a transplant donor. Sequenced material: blood, either unsorted or a sorted T cell fraction (not recorded which). The chain links TRBV7-2 to TRBJ2-7; D perhaps matches TRBD1 (5 bases). The CDR3 sequence is CASSLITGLSYEQYF. The CDR3 bases are TGTGCCAGCAGCTTAATCACAGGCCTCTCCTACGAGCAGTACTTC.